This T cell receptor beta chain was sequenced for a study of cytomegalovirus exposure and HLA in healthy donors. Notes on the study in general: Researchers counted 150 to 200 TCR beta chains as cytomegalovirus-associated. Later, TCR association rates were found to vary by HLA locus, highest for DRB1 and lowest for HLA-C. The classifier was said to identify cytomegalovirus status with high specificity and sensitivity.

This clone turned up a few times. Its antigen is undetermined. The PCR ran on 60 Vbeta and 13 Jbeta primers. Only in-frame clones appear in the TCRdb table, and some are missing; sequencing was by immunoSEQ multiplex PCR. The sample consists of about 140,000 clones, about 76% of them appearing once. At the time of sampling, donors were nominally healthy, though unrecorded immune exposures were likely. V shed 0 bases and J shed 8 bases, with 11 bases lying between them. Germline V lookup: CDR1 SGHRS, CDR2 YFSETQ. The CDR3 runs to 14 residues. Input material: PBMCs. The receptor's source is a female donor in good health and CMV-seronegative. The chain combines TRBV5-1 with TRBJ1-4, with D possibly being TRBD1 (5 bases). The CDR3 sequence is CASSLAGGEEKLFF. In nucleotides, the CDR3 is TGCGCCAGCAGCTTGGCCGGAGGGGAGGAAAAACTGTTTTTT.